One and the same sample provided the 25 T cell receptor beta chains below, sequenced in a study of CD8 T cells in ankylosing spondylitis. General study findings and limits: Ankylosing spondylitis blood appeared to carry a characteristic TCR beta motif of roughly eight highly homologous variants.

TCRdb called the 5' RACE reads again in MiXCR, with one record for every CDR3 protein. This repertoire shows about 340,000 distinct CDR3 sequences, roughly 8% found once; its top ten account for less than 15%. These receptors' targets are unknown. Sequencing was done on a sample of blood, either unsorted or a sorted T cell fraction (not recorded which). The receptors were sampled from a male donor with ankylosing spondylitis.

This clonotype was found a few times. V usage is TRBV29-1 and J usage is TRBJ1-1; D perhaps matches TRBD1 (5 bases). Trimming stripped 5 bases from V and 4 bases from J, with 14 bases between. CDR3 length equals 13 residues. Germline-derived CDR1 and CDR2 are SQVTM and ANQGSEA. In DNA form, the CDR3 reads TGCAGCGTTTTGACAGCACGGGGCACTGAAGCTTTCTTT. It yields the protein CSVLTARGTEAFF.

Note on this clonotype: Because it lacks the conserved phenylalanine or tryptophan at the end, this CDR3 is likely a read error. The chain joins TRBV28 to TRBJ2-3; D not resolved. Germline V CDR1 and CDR2: MDHEN, SYDVKM. This CDR3 is built from 13 residues. V was pared by 5 bases and J by 5 bases, with 11 bases between. Here the CDR3 DNA reads TGTGCCAGCAGTCTGGGTCTCCGAGATACGCAGTATTCT. Amino acid sequence: CASSLGLRDTQYS.

As to this clonotype: An end of the junction differs from the germline gene, which may be a read error. This chain joins TRBV20-1 and TRBJ2-7; a weak D match, TRBD2 (6 bases). The CDR3 length is 13 residues. Germline loops: CDR1 DFQATT, CDR2 SNEGSKA (reference sequence). Here the CDR3 reads CSASAGRAYEQYF. The CDR3 region has the DNA TGCAGCGCTAGCGCAGGGCGAGCCTACGAGCAGTACTTC.

This clonotype was found a few times. The genes are TRBV5-1 and TRBJ2-1; D unclear. The CDR3 contains 12 residues. The germline V gene encodes CDR1 SGHRS and CDR2 YFSETQ. Trimming removed 4 bases from V and 10 bases from J, with 12 bases in between. CDR3 sequence (DNA): TGCGCCAGCAGCCATAATAGGGTCGAGCAGTTCTTC. Translating gives CASSHNRVEQFF.

This clonotype was seen repeatedly, ten times or more. The chain is built from TRBV4-1 and TRBJ2-1; maybe TRBD1 (8 bases). From germline, CDR1 is MGHRA and CDR2 YSYEKL. The CDR3 spans 16 residues. Trimming cost V 4 bases and J 4 bases, with 17 bases left between them. The CDR3 is CASSREQGEGYNEQFF. CDR3 in DNA: TGCGCCAGCAGCCGGGAACAGGGGGAGGGGTACAATGAGCAGTTCTTC.

This clonotype occurred many times. The rearrangement uses TRBV5-1 and TRBJ2-3; TRBD2 matches 8 bases. Germline CDR1 reads SGHRS; CDR2 reads YFSETQ. J was trimmed by 5 bases and V by 4 bases; bases with no gene match: 6. This CDR3 region has 14 residues. The CDR3 nucleotides are TGCGCCAGCAGCAGCGGGAGAAGGTTAGATACGCAGTATTTT. As protein: CASSSGRRLDTQYF.

In its sample, this clonotype was seen many times. The chain combines TRBV11-3 with TRBJ2-2; either TRBD1 or TRBD2 may supply D (5 bases each). V was pared by 3 bases and J by 0 bases, with 8 bases between. This CDR3 is built from 15 residues. The germline V gene has CDR1 SGHNT and CDR2 YENEEA. In DNA, the CDR3 is TGTGCCAGCAGCTTCCAGGGAGCGAACACCGGGGAGCTGTTTTTT. Translation gives CASSFQGANTGELFF.

In its sample, this clonotype was seen a few times. The J gene is TRBJ2-1, the V gene TRBV20-1, with a possible D match to TRBD1 (6 bases). Germline CDR1 and CDR2: DFQATT and SNEGSKA (reference sequence). The CDR3 is 13 amino acids. V lost 3 bases and J lost 3, with 9 bases in between. In DNA form, the CDR3 reads TGCAGTGCTAGGGGGGCCAACTACAATGAGCAGTTCTTC. Its protein is CSARGANYNEQFF.

The chain couples TRBV5-1 to TRBJ2-7; TRBD1 might be the D (7 bases). The germline CDR1 and CDR2 sequences are SGHRS and YFSETQ. V was pared by 4 bases and J by 7 bases, with 21 bases between. The CDR3 sequence is 15 residues long. The DNA for the CDR3 is TGCGCCAGCAGCCGCGGGACAGCCGTGGGTTGGGAGCAGTACTTC. It is translated as CASSRGTAVGWEQYF.

The chain couples TRBV28 to TRBJ2-1; perhaps TRBD2 as D (6 bases). Trimming left V 3 bases short and J 8 bases short, with 14 bases between. Germline CDR1 reads MDHEN; CDR2 reads SYDVKM. The CDR3 has 14 residues. This CDR3 reads CASSFLSGSYEQFF. DNA for the CDR3: TGTGCCAGCAGTTTTCTGTCCGGGAGTTATGAGCAGTTCTTC.

This clonotype has ten or more counts. This chain uses TRBV5-1 with TRBJ2-7; D not resolved. The CDR3 is made up of 14 amino acids. Per germline, CDR1 SGHRS and CDR2 YFSETQ. Deletions cut 4 bases from V and 2 bases from J, with 13 bases between. The CDR3 DNA is TGCGCCAGCAGCGAGGACGGTGGTCCCTACGAGCAGTACTTC. Encoded protein: CASSEDGGPYEQYF.

This clonotype has a count of ten or more. The V and J genes are TRBV28 and TRBJ2-1; D perhaps matches TRBD2 (6 bases). The CDR3 has 16 residues. The germline V and J ends were trimmed by 3 bases and 1 base, with 13 bases remaining between them. Looked up from germline, CDR1 is MDHEN and CDR2 is SYDVKM. CDR3 coding DNA: TGTGCCAGCAGTTTCGGGGGAGCGGAATCCTACAATGAGCAGTTCTTC. Residues: CASSFGGAESYNEQFF. The variable domain in full, with the rest retrieved from reference TRBV28 and TRBJ2-1, is DVKVTQSSRYLVKRTGEKVFLECVQDMDHENMFWYRQDPGLGLRLIYFSYDVKMKEKGDIPEGYSVSREKKERFSLILESASTNQTSMYLCASSFGGAESYNEQFFGPGTRLTVL.

This clonotype was seen a few times. The chain couples TRBV2 to TRBJ2-7, with 9 bases identical to TRBD1. The CDR3 is 13 residues long. J was trimmed by 4 bases and V by 7 bases; bases with no gene match: 5. Germline CDR1 and CDR2: SNHLY and FYNNEI. CDR3 DNA sequence: TGTGCCAGCACGGGGACAGGGTTTTACGAGCAGTACTTC. Residues: CASTGTGFYEQYF.

The chain carries TRBV4-2 and TRBJ2-1, with 7 bases matching TRBD2. Unmatched junction bases numbered 8, after V lost 0 bases and J lost 6 bases. Per the germline V gene, CDR1 is LGHNA and CDR2 is YNFKEQ. The CDR3 totals 16 residues. CDR3 protein: CASSQEGLAVFNEQFF. The CDR3 bases are TGTGCCAGCAGCCAAGAAGGCCTAGCGGTTTTCAATGAGCAGTTCTTC.

V is TRBV4-3 and J is TRBJ2-7; TRBD2 matches 10 bases. The germline V gene has CDR1 LGHNA and CDR2 YSLEER. This CDR3 region has 17 residues. Trimming took 4 bases from V and 0 from J; bases not matched to a gene: 9. The CDR3 protein is CASSPRQAGGSSYEQYF. Here the CDR3 DNA reads TGCGCCAGCAGCCCCAGGCAAGCGGGAGGGAGCTCCTACGAGCAGTACTTC.

Remarks on this clonotype: The junction departs from the called germline gene at one end, perhaps through a read error. This chain joins TRBV6-2 or TRBV6-3 and TRBJ2-3; D may be TRBD2 (6 bases). Looked up from germline, CDR1 is MNHEY and CDR2 is SVGEGT. This CDR3 is built from 14 residues. The chain's CDR3 is CASSYAFSGVAINF. The CDR3, as DNA: TGTGCCAGCAGTTACGCTTTTTCGGGAGTTGCTATCAATTTT.

This clonotype was found many times. This chain joins TRBV6-2 or TRBV6-3 and TRBJ2-7; 8 bases map to TRBD2. Germline trimming cut 2 bases from V and 2 bases from J; bases unmatched to any gene: 8. The germline CDR1 and CDR2 sequences are MNHEY and SVGEGT. CDR3 length: 16 amino acids. CDR3: CASSYPRGREAYEQYF. The CDR3 nucleotides read TGTGCCAGCAGTTACCCTCGGGGGCGGGAGGCCTACGAGCAGTACTTC.

This clonotype was seen a handful of times. The rearrangement uses TRBV10-1 and TRBJ2-1; 9 bases match TRBD2. Trimming removed 5 bases from V and 5 bases from J; junction bases left unmatched: 4. Germline V CDR1 and CDR2: WNHNN, SYGVQD (reference sequence). The CDR3 has 14 residues. CDR3 amino acids: CASSLAGTDNEQFF. DNA for the CDR3: TGCGCCAGCAGTCTAGCGGGAACGGACAATGAGCAGTTCTTC.

This clonotype was seen a few times. V is TRBV5-1 and J is TRBJ1-1; D is undetermined. The germline gives CDR1 SGHRS, CDR2 YFSETQ. The CDR3 has 15 residues. Trimming took 2 bases from V and 3 from J, leaving 14 bases between them. The CDR3: CASSFRGGPDTEAFF. The CDR3 DNA is TGCGCCAGCAGCTTCCGGGGAGGCCCGGACACTGAAGCTTTCTTT. The full variable domain, its missing parts supplied by reference TRBV5-1 and TRBJ1-1, is KAGVTQTPRYLIKTRGQQVTLSCSPISGHRSVSWYQQTPGQGLQFLFEYFSETQRNKGNFPGRFSGRQFSNSRSEMNVSTLELGDSALYLCASSFRGGPDTEAFFGQGTRLTVV.

This clonotype was counted ten times or more. The chain's CDR3 is CASMGAAIRNTGELFF. As DNA, the CDR3 is TGTGCCAGCATGGGGGCAGCGATTAGGAACACCGGGGAGCTGTTTTTT. The J gene is TRBJ2-2, the V gene TRBV25-1, with a tentative D call TRBD1 (6 bases). The CDR3 has 16 amino acids. Germline CDR1 is MGHDK and CDR2 is SYGVNS. V was trimmed by 7 bases and J by 1 base, leaving 16 bases between them.

The chain links TRBV6-1 to TRBJ2-3; 11 bases match TRBD2. V lost 2 bases and J lost 4; bases outside the gene matches: 11. The CDR3 sequence is 18 residues long. Germline V gives CDR1 MNHNS, CDR2 SASEGT. The DNA of the CDR3 is TGTGCCAGCAGTGAATTGGGGCTAGCGGGAGGACCGGCAGATACGCAGTATTTT. Its protein is CASSELGLAGGPADTQYF.

The rearrangement uses TRBV19 and TRBJ2-7, with 9 bases fitting TRBD1. The CDR3 covers 14 residues. The V and J ends lost 10 bases and 4 bases, in that order; junction bases with no gene match: 11. Per germline, CDR1 LNHDA and CDR2 SQIVND (reference sequence). As DNA, the CDR3 is TGTGCCACACACCCGGGACAGGGAATTTACGAGCAGTACTTC. Protein: CATHPGQGIYEQYF.

In its sample, this clonotype was seen many times. V gene TRBV7-6 combines with J gene TRBJ2-3; D is undetermined. Germline loops: CDR1 SGHVS, CDR2 FNYEAQ. The V gene lost 3 bases and the J gene lost 5 bases, with 9 bases spanning the gap. The CDR3 has 13 residues. CDR3 nucleotides: TGTGCCAGCAGCTTCAGCGAGCGAGATACGCAGTATTTT. This encodes CASSFSERDTQYF.

This clonotype occurred a few times. V is TRBV5-4 and J is TRBJ2-6; D not resolved. The CDR3 contains 15 residues. Germline CDR1 reads SGHNT; CDR2 reads YYREEE (reference sequence). With 0 bases removed from V and 0 bases from J, the gap between germline ends came to 4 bases. The CDR3 DNA sequence: TGTGCCAGCAGCTTGGTCCACTCTGGGGCCAACGTCCTGACTTTC. Its protein product is CASSLVHSGANVLTF.

This CDR3 is CASSSQGAGTEAFF. DNA for the CDR3: TGCGCCAGCAGCTCACAGGGGGCCGGGACTGAAGCTTTCTTT. This chain connects TRBV5-1 to TRBJ1-1, with TRBD1 identical over 9 bases. This CDR3 region has 14 residues. After removal of 3 bases from V and 5 bases from J, the junction contained 5 bases not matched to a gene. The V gene's germline CDR1 is SGHRS and CDR2 YFSETQ.